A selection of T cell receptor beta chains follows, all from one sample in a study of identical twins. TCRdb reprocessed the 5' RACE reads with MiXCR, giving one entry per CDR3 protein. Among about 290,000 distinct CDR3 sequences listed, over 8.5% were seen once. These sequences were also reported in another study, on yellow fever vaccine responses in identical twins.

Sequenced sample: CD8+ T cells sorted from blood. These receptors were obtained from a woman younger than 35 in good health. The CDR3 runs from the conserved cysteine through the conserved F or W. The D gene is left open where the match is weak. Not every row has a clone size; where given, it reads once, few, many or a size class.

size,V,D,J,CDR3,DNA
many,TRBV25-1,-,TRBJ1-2,CASSAQGLDGYTF,TGTGCCAGCAGTGCACAGGGTTTGGATGGCTACACCTTC
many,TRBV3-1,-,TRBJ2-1,CASSSWGKDEQFF,TGTGCCAGCAGCTCGTGGGGCAAGGATGAGCAGTTCTTC
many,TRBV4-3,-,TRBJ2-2,CASSLYRGLTGELFF,TGCGCCAGCAGCCTTTATCGGGGTTTGACCGGGGAGCTGTTTTTT
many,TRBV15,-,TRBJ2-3,CATSRPTLDTQYF,TGTGCCACCAGCAGACCCACCTTGGATACGCAGTATTTT
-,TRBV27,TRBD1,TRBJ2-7,CASSSRGRGYEQYF,TGTGCCAGCAGTTCCCGCGGCAGGGGGTACGAGCAGTACTTC
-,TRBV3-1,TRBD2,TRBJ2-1,CASSQAMRTSGRLNEQFF,TGTGCCAGCAGCCAAGCGATGAGGACTAGCGGGAGGTTAAATGAGCAGTTCTTC
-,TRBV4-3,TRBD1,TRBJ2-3,CASSQDRTGVGTDKQYF,TGCGCCAGCAGCCAAGATCGGACAGGGGTGGGCACAGATAAGCAGTATTTT
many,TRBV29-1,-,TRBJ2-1,CSVVPQAPTYNEQFF,TGCAGCGTTGTTCCCCAAGCGCCCACCTACAATGAGCAGTTCTTC
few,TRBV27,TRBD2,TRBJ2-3,CASSLSTGTSSTDTQYF,TGTGCCAGCAGCCTCTCAACCGGGACTAGCAGCACAGATACGCAGTATTTT
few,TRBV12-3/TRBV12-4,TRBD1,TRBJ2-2,CASRGLGTASNTGELFF,TGTGCCAGCAGGGGCCTAGGGACAGCATCGAACACCGGGGAGCTGTTTTTT
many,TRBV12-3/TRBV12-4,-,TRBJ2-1,CASSLALGKRDYNEQFF,TGTGCCAGCAGTTTAGCGCTGGGGAAGAGAGACTACAATGAGCAGTTCTTC
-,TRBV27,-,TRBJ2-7,CASSSGNEYEQYF,TGTGCCAGCAGTTCAGGGAATGAGTACGAGCAGTACTTC
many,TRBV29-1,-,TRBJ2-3,CSVEEDLVSADTQYF,TGCAGCGTTGAAGAGGATCTGGTTTCAGCAGATACGCAGTATTTT
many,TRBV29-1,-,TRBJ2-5,CSVEDMGTQYF,TGCAGCGTTGAAGATATGGGGACCCAGTACTTC
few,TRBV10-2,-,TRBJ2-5,CASPCRETQYF,TGCGCCAGCCCCTGTCGGGAGACCCAGTACTTC
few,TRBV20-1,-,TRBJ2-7,CSAREESYEQYF,TGCAGTGCTAGAGAAGAATCCTACGAGCAGTACTTC
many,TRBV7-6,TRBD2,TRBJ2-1,CASSLWPAGGNNEQFF,TGTGCCAGCAGCTTATGGCCAGCGGGAGGGAACAATGAGCAGTTCTTC
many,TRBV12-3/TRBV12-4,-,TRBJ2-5,CASSLDREGGETQYF,TGTGCCAGCAGTTTAGACAGGGAAGGAGGGGAGACCCAGTACTTC
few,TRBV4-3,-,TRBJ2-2,CASSQEIDTGELFF,TGCGCCAGCAGCCAAGAAATCGACACCGGGGAGCTGTTTTTT
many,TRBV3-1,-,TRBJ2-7,CASSQVRGPPYEQYF,TGTGCCAGCAGCCAAGTACGGGGGCCCCCCTACGAGCAGTACTTC
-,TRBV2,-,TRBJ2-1,CASRDYKTGRNEQFF,TGTGCCAGCAGGGATTACAAGACAGGGAGGAATGAGCAGTTCTTC
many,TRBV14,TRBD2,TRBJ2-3,CASRFGPPGGTADTQYF,TGTGCCAGCAGGTTTGGGCCCCCGGGGGGGACCGCAGATACGCAGTATTTT
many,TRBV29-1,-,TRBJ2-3,CSVGPSADTQYF,TGCAGCGTTGGTCCATCGGCGGATACGCAGTATTTT
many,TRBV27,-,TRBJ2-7,CASSSQGPREQYF,TGTGCCAGCAGTTCACAGGGACCACGCGAGCAGTACTTC
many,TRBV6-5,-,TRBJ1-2,CASSNRQDRRFSNYGYTF,TGTGCCAGCAGTAACAGACAGGACCGACGATTTTCTAACTATGGCTACACCTTC
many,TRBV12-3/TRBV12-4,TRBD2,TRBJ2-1,CASIQAGGYNEQFF,TGTGCCAGCATCCAAGCGGGGGGGTACAATGAGCAGTTCTTC
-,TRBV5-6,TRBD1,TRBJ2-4,CASSWDRLAKNIQYF,TGTGCCAGCAGCTGGGACAGATTAGCCAAAAACATTCAGTACTTC
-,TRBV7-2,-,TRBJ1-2,CASSLPGLLAYGYTF,TGTGCCAGCAGCTTACCGGGACTACTCGCCTATGGCTACACCTTC
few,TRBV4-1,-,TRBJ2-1,CASSQDREGGLDNEQFF,TGCGCCAGCAGCCAAGACCGGGAAGGGGGATTGGACAATGAGCAGTTCTTC
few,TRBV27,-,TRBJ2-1,CASSLWIEHNEQFF,TGTGCCAGCAGTTTATGGATAGAGCACAATGAGCAGTTCTTC
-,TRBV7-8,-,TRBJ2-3,CASSLPGEDSTDTQYF,TGTGCCAGCAGCTTACCGGGGGAGGATAGCACAGATACGCAGTATTTT
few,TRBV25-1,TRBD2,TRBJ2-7,CASRGEGFYEQYF,TGTGCCAGCAGGGGGGAGGGTTTCTACGAGCAGTACTTC
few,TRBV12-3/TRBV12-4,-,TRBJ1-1,CASSLEGNAEAFF,TGTGCCAGCAGTTTAGAAGGTAACGCTGAAGCTTTCTTT
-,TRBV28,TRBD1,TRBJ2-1,CASSPGTGRAYNEQLF,TGTGCCAGCAGTCCTGGGACAGGGAGGGCCTACAATGAGCAGCTCTTC
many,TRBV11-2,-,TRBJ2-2,CASKPGLANTGELFF,TGTGCCAGCAAACCCGGACTGGCGAACACCGGGGAGCTGTTTTTT
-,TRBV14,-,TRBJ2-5,CASSQDPGEVQETQYF,TGTGCCAGCAGCCAAGATCCAGGGGAAGTACAAGAGACCCAGTACTTC
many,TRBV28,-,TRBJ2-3,CASSFRGGGDTQYF,TGTGCCAGCAGTTTTCGGGGAGGTGGAGATACGCAGTATTTT
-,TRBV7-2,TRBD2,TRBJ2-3,CASSWGLAGADTQYF,TGTGCCAGCAGCTGGGGGCTAGCGGGCGCAGATACGCAGTATTTT
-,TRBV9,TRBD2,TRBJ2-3,CASSAFRGGTDTQYF,TGTGCCAGCAGCGCGTTTCGGGGGGGCACAGATACGCAGTATTTT
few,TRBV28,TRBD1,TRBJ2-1,CASSFLFRTGSSYNEQFF,TGTGCCAGCAGTTTCCTTTTTCGGACAGGGTCCTCCTACAATGAGCAGTTCTTC
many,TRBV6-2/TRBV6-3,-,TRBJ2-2,CASRALGPDTGELFF,TGTGCCAGCAGAGCTCTAGGGCCGGACACCGGGGAGCTGTTTTTT
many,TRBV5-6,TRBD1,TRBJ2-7,CASSLARTGWTYEQYF,TGTGCCAGCAGCTTGGCGAGGACAGGGTGGACCTACGAGCAGTACTTC
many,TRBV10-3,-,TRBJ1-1,CAISEGTLGTEAFF,TGTGCCATCAGTGAGGGGACGTTGGGCACTGAAGCTTTCTTT
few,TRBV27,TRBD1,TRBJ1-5,CASSEGQGGQPQHF,TGTGCCAGCAGTGAAGGACAGGGTGGTCAGCCCCAGCATTTT
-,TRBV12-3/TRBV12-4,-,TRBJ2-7,CASSLAGPQRYEQYF,TGTGCCAGCAGTTTAGCAGGGCCCCAGAGGTACGAGCAGTACTTC
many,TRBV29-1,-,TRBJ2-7,CSVRLTNSYEQYF,TGCAGCGTTCGACTGACAAACTCCTACGAGCAGTACTTC
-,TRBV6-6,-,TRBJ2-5,CASSYSPGSQYF,TGTGCCAGCAGTTACTCGCCAGGTAGCCAGTACTTC
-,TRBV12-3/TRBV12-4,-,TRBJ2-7,CASSLKGVSYEQYF,TGTGCCAGCAGTTTAAAAGGGGTAAGCTACGAGCAGTACTTC
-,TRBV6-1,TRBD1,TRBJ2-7,CASSTRTGVIYEQYF,TGTGCCAGCAGTACCCGGACAGGGGTTATCTACGAGCAGTACTTC
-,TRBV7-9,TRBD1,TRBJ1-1,CASSASPGQGLPEAFF,TGTGCCAGCAGCGCCAGTCCGGGACAGGGGTTGCCTGAAGCTTTCTTT
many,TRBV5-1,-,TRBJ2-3,CASSPPTGTYAGTDTQYF,TGCGCCAGCAGCCCACCGACCGGGACTTACGCCGGCACAGATACGCAGTATTTT
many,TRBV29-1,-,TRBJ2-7,CSGSLWGVGGYEQYF,TGCAGCGGTAGTTTGTGGGGGGTTGGGGGCTACGAGCAGTACTTC
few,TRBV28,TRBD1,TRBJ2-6,CATGPSPGQGGVGANVLTF,TGTGCCACTGGACCCTCGCCGGGACAGGGGGGAGTTGGGGCCAACGTCCTGACTTTC
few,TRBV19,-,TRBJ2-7,CAGSSGLSYEQYF,TGTGCCGGTAGTTCAGGGTTGTCCTACGAGCAGTACTTC
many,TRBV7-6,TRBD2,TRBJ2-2,CASSPWTSGELFF,TGTGCCAGCAGCCCTTGGACTAGCGGGGAGCTGTTTTTT